The 31 T cell receptor beta chains given below trace back to one sample, sequenced in a study of T cells after yellow fever vaccination. TCRdb called the 5' RACE reads again in MiXCR, with one record for every CDR3 protein. The data contain around 100,000 distinct CDR3 sequences, about 5.8% of them singletons. Here the sequenced sample was CD8+ T cells sorted from PBMCs, taken 10 days after the yellow fever booster vaccination. These TCRs come from a man aged 18 to 35 who received the YFV17D yellow fever vaccine.

This sequence joins TRBV11-2 and TRBJ2-1; 11 nucleotides align to TRBD2. The V gene's germline CDR1 is SGHAT and CDR2 FQNNGV. CDR3 size: 16 residues. The trim removed 5 bases at V and 5 bases at J, leaving 8 bases unmatched. For the CDR3, the DNA is TGTGCCAGCAGCCCTCAAACGGGACTAGCGGACAATGAGCAGTTCTTC. Residues: CASSPQTGLADNEQFF.

This clonotype appeared a few times. J is TRBJ2-5 and V is TRBV12-3 or TRBV12-4; 9 nucleotides match TRBD2. CDR3 size: 15 residues. V trimming: 2 bases; J trimming: 4 bases; junction bases outside the gene matches: 5. Here the CDR3 DNA reads TGTGCCAGCAGTTTAAAGCGGGGGGTAGGAGAGACCCAGTACTTC. Amino acids: CASSLKRGVGETQYF.

This clonotype was observed many times. This chain joins TRBV7-2 and TRBJ2-7, with 9 bases that match TRBD1. The CDR3 runs 15 residues. V shed 6 bases and J 1 base; nucleotides not matched to a gene: 7. CDR1 and CDR2 (germline): SGHTA, FQGNSA. The CDR3: CASRDTGGASYEQYF. The CDR3 nucleotides read TGTGCCAGCAGAGATACAGGGGGCGCGTCCTACGAGCAGTACTTC.

This clonotype was seen a few times. The V call is TRBV7-9, the J call TRBJ2-2; D not resolved. Trimming stripped 4 bases from V and 1 base from J, with 4 bases between. CDR1 and CDR2 (germline): SEHNR, FQNEAQ (reference sequence). CDR3 length equals 13 residues. The chain's CDR3 is CASSSMNTGELFF. The CDR3 coding sequence is TGTGCCAGCAGCTCCATGAACACCGGGGAGCTGTTTTTT. Filled out from reference TRBV7-9 and TRBJ2-2, the complete variable domain reads DTGVSQNPRHKITKRGQNVTFRCDPISEHNRLYWYRQTLGQGPEFLTYFQNEAQLEKSRLLSDRFSAERPKGSFSTLEIQRTEQGDSAMYLCASSSMNTGELFFGEGSRLTVL.

This clonotype was seen a handful of times. V gene TRBV24-1 combines with J gene TRBJ1-2, with TRBD1 matching over 7 bases. This CDR3 has 15 amino acids. Trimming cost V 4 bases and J 6 bases; bases outside gene matches: 10. Germline assignment: CDR1 KGHDR and CDR2 SFDVKD. The CDR3 is CATSDPVRQGDGYTF. DNA of the CDR3: TGTGCCACCAGTGACCCAGTGAGGCAGGGGGATGGCTACACCTTC.

The chain couples TRBV7-3 to TRBJ2-3; D unclear. The CDR3 covers 13 residues. V was pared by 0 bases and J by 1 base, with 2 bases between. The germline gives CDR1 SGHTA, CDR2 FQGTGA. In nucleotides, the CDR3 is TGTGCCAGCAGCTTAACCGGCACAGATACGCAGTATTTT. It yields the protein CASSLTGTDTQYF.

This clonotype was detected a few times. The chain joins TRBV4-1 to TRBJ1-1, with a tentative D call TRBD1 (6 bases). V dropped 0 bases and J dropped 1 base, with 9 bases sitting between them. The CDR3 runs to 15 residues. The germline V gene encodes CDR1 MGHRA and CDR2 YSYEKL. The CDR3 sequence: CASSQEKGQNTEAFF. For the CDR3, the DNA is TGCGCCAGCAGCCAAGAAAAGGGACAGAACACTGAAGCTTTCTTT.

This clonotype showed up just a few times. This rearrangement joins TRBV5-1 to TRBJ2-3; TRBD1 matches at 11 bases. J gave up 2 bases and V 4 bases, and 15 bases lay outside the gene matches. Per germline, CDR1 SGHRS and CDR2 YFSETQ. CDR3 length: 19 amino acids. The CDR3 bases are TGCGCCAGCAGCGACTGGACAGGGGGCGACTACTGCTTCACAGATACGCAGTATTTT. The encoded protein is CASSDWTGGDYCFTDTQYF.

This clonotype came up a few times. The chain links TRBV15 to TRBJ2-5; perhaps TRBD2 as D (6 bases). The ends were cut back, 3 bases at V and 3 bases at J, with 8 bases in the middle. The CDR3 totals 13 residues. Germline-derived CDR1 and CDR2 are LNHNV and YYDKDF (reference sequence). CDR3 DNA: TGTGCCACCAGCAGCGGGACTGAAGAGACCCAGTACTTC. Translation gives CATSSGTEETQYF. Full variable domain (outside the CDR3, taken from reference TRBV15 and TRBJ2-5): DAMVIQNPRYQVTQFGKPVTLSCSQTLNHNVMYWYQQKSSQAPKLLFHYYDKDFNNEADTPDNFQSRRPNTSFCFLDIRSPGLGDTAMYLCATSSGTEETQYFGPGTRLLVL.

The V call is TRBV19, the J call TRBJ2-2, with TRBD1 matching 10 bases. The germline V gene has CDR1 LNHDA and CDR2 SQIVND (reference sequence). There are 15 residues in the CDR3. V trimming: 8 bases; J trimming: 7 bases; junction bases outside the gene matches: 10. The CDR3 region has the DNA TGTGCCAGTGACCAACCGGGACAGGGGTTCGGGGAGCTGTTTTTT. Amino acid sequence: CASDQPGQGFGELFF.

The chain has TRBV27 and TRBJ2-7, with D perhaps TRBD2 (5 bases). There are 13 residues in the CDR3. Deletions cut 4 bases from V and 7 bases from J, with 14 bases between. Germline loops: CDR1 MNHEY, CDR2 SMNVEV (reference sequence). The CDR3 here is CASSSNGVQEQYF. As DNA, the CDR3 is TGTGCCAGCAGTTCCAACGGGGTGCAAGAGCAGTACTTC.

This chain joins TRBV4-3 and TRBJ2-1; a possible D gene is TRBD2 (7 bases). This CDR3 contains 16 residues. The germline CDR1 and CDR2 sequences are LGHNA and YSLEER. V was pared by 2 bases and J by 2 bases, with 13 bases between. The CDR3: CASSQNGGLPYNEQFF. CDR3 DNA sequence: TGCGCCAGCAGCCAAAACGGGGGGCTACCCTACAATGAGCAGTTCTTC.

This chain joins TRBV5-1 and TRBJ1-2; tentatively, D is TRBD1 (6 bases). The CDR3 is 13 amino acids. Germline CDR1 and CDR2: SGHRS and YFSETQ. V lost 0 bases and J lost 5, with 8 bases in between. CDR3: CASSLAQGYGYTF. CDR3 coding DNA: TGCGCCAGCAGCTTGGCCCAGGGGTATGGCTACACCTTC.

This clonotype showed up just a few times. The genes are TRBV6-6 and TRBJ1-5; possibly TRBD1 for D (6 bases). Germline assignment: CDR1 MNHNY and CDR2 SVGAGI (reference sequence). The CDR3 has 18 residues. The V gene lost 3 bases and the J gene lost 5 bases, with 23 bases spanning the gap. The CDR3 protein is CASSYSPLGWGADQPQHF. Here the CDR3 DNA reads TGTGCCAGCAGTTATTCCCCTTTGGGTTGGGGGGCTGATCAGCCCCAGCATTTT.

At least ten counts were recorded for this clonotype. The genes are TRBV7-9 and TRBJ2-1; 16 nucleotides line up with TRBD2. There are 17 residues in the CDR3. V shed 5 bases and J 4 bases; nucleotides not matched to a gene: 5. Germline assignment: CDR1 SEHNR and CDR2 FQNEAQ (reference sequence). This CDR3 is CASSLGTSGGAYNEQFF. The DNA for the CDR3 is TGTGCCAGCAGCCTCGGGACTAGCGGGGGGGCTTACAATGAGCAGTTCTTC. Looking up the rest from reference TRBV7-9 and TRBJ2-1 gives the full variable domain: DTGVSQNPRHKITKRGQNVTFRCDPISEHNRLYWYRQTLGQGPEFLTYFQNEAQLEKSRLLSDRFSAERPKGSFSTLEIQRTEQGDSAMYLCASSLGTSGGAYNEQFFGPGTRLTVL.

For the CDR3, the DNA is TGCAGTGCTAGAGATATCACAGATACGCAGTATTTT. This sequence encodes CSARDITDTQYF. V gene TRBV20-1 combines with J gene TRBJ2-3, with D unresolved. The CDR3 length is 12 residues. Deletions cut 0 bases from V and 2 bases from J, with 3 bases between. Germline V gives CDR1 DFQATT, CDR2 SNEGSKA (reference sequence).

This clonotype turned up a few times. The rearrangement links TRBV12-3 or TRBV12-4 to TRBJ1-1; the D gene is possibly TRBD1 (6 bases). Trimming left V 5 bases short and J 4 bases short, with 17 bases between. The CDR3 spans 15 residues. CDR3 sequence (DNA): TGTGCCAGCAGTGTTTGGGGGCAGCAGGGCACTGAAGCTTTCTTT. Its translation is CASSVWGQQGTEAFF.

This clonotype has at least ten counts. This sequence joins TRBV29-1 and TRBJ2-5, with 7 bases matching TRBD2. The germline V gene has CDR1 SQVTM and CDR2 ANQGSEA. This CDR3 comprises 14 residues. The V gene end was trimmed by 7 bases and the J gene end by 6 bases; junction bases not matched to a gene: 14. The CDR3: CSAVPRGVEKTQYF. The CDR3 coding sequence is TGCAGCGCCGTACCCCGGGGGGTTGAAAAGACCCAGTACTTC.

This clonotype was seen a few times. The V and J genes are TRBV5-1 and TRBJ2-1; 10 bases agree with TRBD2. This CDR3 is built from 17 residues. The J segment lost 0 bases and the V segment lost 3 bases, leaving 6 bases of the junction unmatched. Germline CDR1 is SGHRS and CDR2 is YFSETQ. The CDR3 sequence: CASSSLAGSSSYNEQFF. CDR3 nucleotide sequence: TGCGCCAGCAGCTCACTAGCGGGGTCGAGCTCCTACAATGAGCAGTTCTTC.

The chain couples TRBV14 to TRBJ2-6, with 9 nucleotides matching TRBD2. Germline CDR1 and CDR2: SGHDN and FVKESK. The CDR3 loop spans 20 amino acids. The V gene end was trimmed by 1 base and the J gene end by 0 bases; junction bases not matched to a gene: 10. The CDR3 here is CASSQAILAGRRSGANVLTF. DNA for the CDR3: TGTGCCAGCAGCCAAGCAATTCTAGCGGGACGGCGCTCTGGGGCCAACGTCCTGACTTTC.

This clonotype was found a few times. The chain uses TRBV3-1 and TRBJ1-1; D is ambiguous. The V end was cut by 0 bases, the J end by 1 base, with 6 bases between. This CDR3 has 14 residues. Germline V gene sequence: CDR1 LGHDT, CDR2 YNNKEL (reference sequence). For the CDR3, the DNA is TGTGCCAGCAGCCAAGAGGCGAGGAACACTGAAGCTTTCTTT. It translates to CASSQEARNTEAFF.

This clonotype was found many times. CDR3 residues: CASSFPLRTRSYEQYF. The CDR3 DNA follows: TGTGCCAGCAGTTTTCCCCTTAGGACTCGGTCCTACGAGCAGTACTTC. The chain joins TRBV28 to TRBJ2-7; a weak D match, TRBD2 (5 bases). The germline V gene has CDR1 MDHEN and CDR2 SYDVKM. The CDR3 totals 16 residues. Trimming cost V 3 bases and J 1 base, with 16 bases left between them.

The rearrangement joins TRBV4-2 to TRBJ1-1, with a weak D call TRBD1 (5 bases). This CDR3 has 14 residues. The germline V gene encodes CDR1 LGHNA and CDR2 YNFKEQ. V lost 3 bases and J lost 5, with 13 bases in between. CDR3 loop: CASSQGLEGTEAFF. The CDR3 coding sequence is TGTGCCAGCAGCCAGGGACTGGAGGGGACTGAAGCTTTCTTT.

This clonotype was counted ten times or more. The gene calls are TRBV4-1 and TRBJ2-3; D is perhaps TRBD1 (5 bases). The germline V and J ends were trimmed by 1 base and 5 bases, with 7 bases remaining between them. The CDR3 runs to 13 residues. CDR1 and CDR2 (germline): MGHRA, YSYEKL. CDR3 protein: CASSQARGDTQYF. As DNA, the CDR3 is TGCGCCAGCAGCCAAGCTAGGGGAGATACGCAGTATTTT.

This clonotype has a handful of counts. This chain uses TRBV4-3 with TRBJ2-1; TRBD2 agrees at 7 bases. The CDR3 has 16 amino acids. Losses at the gene ends were 0 bases for V and 0 bases for J; bases not matched to a gene: 2. Germline values: CDR1 LGHNA, CDR2 YSLEER. In DNA, the CDR3 is TGCGCCAGCAGCCAAGATGGGGGGGGCTCCTACAATGAGCAGTTCTTC. Translation gives CASSQDGGGSYNEQFF.

This clonotype was detected many times. The chain couples TRBV15 to TRBJ2-3, with 11 nucleotides matching TRBD2. Germline loops: CDR1 LNHNV, CDR2 YYDKDF (reference sequence). Trimming cost V 1 base and J 4 bases; bases outside gene matches: 1. The CDR3 covers 15 residues. This chain's CDR3 is CATSRASGGPDTQYF. CDR3 nucleotide sequence: TGTGCCACCAGCAGAGCTAGCGGGGGGCCAGATACGCAGTATTTT. The complete variable domain, with remaining parts taken from reference TRBV15 and TRBJ2-3, reads DAMVIQNPRYQVTQFGKPVTLSCSQTLNHNVMYWYQQKSSQAPKLLFHYYDKDFNNEADTPDNFQSRRPNTSFCFLDIRSPGLGDTAMYLCATSRASGGPDTQYFGPGTRLTVL.

This clonotype showed up just a few times. The chain employs TRBV5-5 and TRBJ1-6, with unresolved D. Germline V CDR1 and CDR2: SGHKS, YYEKEE (reference sequence). There are 13 residues in the CDR3. The V gene lost 6 bases and the J gene lost 6 bases, with 10 bases spanning the gap. The CDR3 spells CASTRSANSPLHF. CDR3 DNA: TGTGCCAGCACGAGATCGGCTAATTCACCCCTCCACTTT.

This clonotype was observed a few times. V usage is TRBV6-2 or TRBV6-3 and J usage is TRBJ2-5; 10 nucleotides line up with TRBD2. This CDR3 contains 16 residues. CDR1 MNHEY and CDR2 SVGEGT come from the germline V gene. Trimming removed 4 bases from V and 4 bases from J; junction bases left unmatched: 9. The CDR3 bases are TGTGCCAGCAGTTCCCTAGCGGGGGCCAGGGGAGAGACCCAGTACTTC. This translates into CASSSLAGARGETQYF.

This clonotype has more than one count but fewer than ten. The chain combines TRBV12-3 or TRBV12-4 with TRBJ2-7; TRBD1 aligns across 8 bases. CDR3 size: 15 residues. V was pared by 7 bases and J by 4 bases, with 12 bases of the junction left unmatched. CDR3: CASTKGTGVYYEQYF. In nucleotides, the CDR3 is TGTGCCAGCACCAAAGGGACAGGAGTTTATTACGAGCAGTACTTC.

This clonotype was seen a few times. This chain uses TRBV27 with TRBJ1-2; D remains unclear. V was trimmed by 2 bases and J by 0 bases, leaving 13 bases between them. Looked up from germline, CDR1 is MNHEY and CDR2 is SMNVEV (reference sequence). This CDR3 comprises 16 residues. In DNA, the CDR3 is TGTGCCAGCAGTTTACGTACTGGGCTCTCTAACTATGGCTACACCTTC. Amino acids: CASSLRTGLSNYGYTF.

This clonotype has just a few counts. DNA of the CDR3: TGTGCCAGCACCGCGGGTCGGGTGGAAAATGAGCAGTTCTTC. Translating it yields CASTAGRVENEQFF. The genes are TRBV7-9 and TRBJ2-1, with D tentatively TRBD2 (5 bases). Trimming left V 7 bases short and J 7 bases short, with 17 bases between. Germline-derived CDR1 and CDR2 are SEHNR and FQNEAQ (reference sequence). There are 14 residues in the CDR3. Combining the CDR3 with reference TRBV7-9 and TRBJ2-1 gives the whole variable domain DTGVSQNPRHKITKRGQNVTFRCDPISEHNRLYWYRQTLGQGPEFLTYFQNEAQLEKSRLLSDRFSAERPKGSFSTLEIQRTEQGDSAMYLCASTAGRVENEQFFGPGTRLTVL.